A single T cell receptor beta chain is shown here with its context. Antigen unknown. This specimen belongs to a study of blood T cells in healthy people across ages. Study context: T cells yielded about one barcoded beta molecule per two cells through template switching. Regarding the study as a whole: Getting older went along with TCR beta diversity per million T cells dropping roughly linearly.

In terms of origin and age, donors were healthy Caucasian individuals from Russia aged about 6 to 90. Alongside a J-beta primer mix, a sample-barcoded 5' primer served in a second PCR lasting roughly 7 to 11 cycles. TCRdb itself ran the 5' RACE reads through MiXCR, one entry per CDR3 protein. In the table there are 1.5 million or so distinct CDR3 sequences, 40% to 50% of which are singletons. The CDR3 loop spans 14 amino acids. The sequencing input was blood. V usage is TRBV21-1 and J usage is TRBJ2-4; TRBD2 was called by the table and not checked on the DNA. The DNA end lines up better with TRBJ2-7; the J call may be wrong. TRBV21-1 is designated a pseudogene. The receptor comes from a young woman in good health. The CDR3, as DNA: TGTGCCACCTTGGGCGGCAGGGAAAAGTGCGAGCAGTACTTC. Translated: CATLGGREKCEQYF.